These 29 T cell receptor beta chains were all obtained from the same sample, sequenced in a study of blood T cell repertoires in COVID-19. Data came from immunoSEQ multiplex PCR; TCRdb stores just in-frame clones and leaves some out. The sample has almost 250,000 clones, approximately 90% seen once. The sequenced sample was PBMCs or T cells enriched from blood (not recorded which). The origin of the receptors is a woman aged 25 to 39 who had recovered from COVID-19.

This sequence joins TRBV7-9 and TRBJ1-1; D unresolved. Trimming removed 2 bases at V and 10 bases at J, with 11 bases between. CDR3 length: 12 amino acids. CDR1 is SEHNR and CDR2 is FQNEAQ in the germline V gene (reference sequence). In DNA form, the CDR3 reads TGTGCCAGCAGCTTAAGAGCTGGAGGAGCTTTCTTT. It codes for CASSLRAGGAFF.

The chain has TRBV9 and TRBJ1-3; D remains ambiguous. Trimming pared 4 bases from V and 4 bases from J, leaving 6 bases between. The CDR3 has 12 residues. Germline V gives CDR1 SGDLS, CDR2 YYNGEE. The CDR3 DNA follows: TGTGCCAGCAGCTCCATCGGAAACACCATATATTTT. Translation gives CASSSIGNTIYF. Filled out from reference TRBV9 and TRBJ1-3, the complete variable domain reads DSGVTQTPKHLITATGQRVTLRCSPRSGDLSVYWYQQSLDQGLQFLIQYYNGEERAKGNILERFSAQQFPDLHSELNLSSLELGDSALYFCASSSIGNTIYFGEGSWLTVV.

The chain recombines TRBV28 with TRBJ1-4, with unresolved D. Germline V gene data show CDR1 as MDHEN and CDR2 as SYDVKM. The V end lost 6 bases, the J end lost 1 base, and 9 bases lay between the germline ends. CDR3 length: 14 amino acids. In DNA, the CDR3 is TGTGCCAGCAGCCCCGGGAGAACTAATGAAAAACTGTTTTTT. This sequence encodes CASSPGRTNEKLFF.

This clone was seen only once. At one of its ends the junction is not consistent with the germline gene, which may arise from a read error. The chain joins TRBV2 to TRBJ1-1, with TRBD1 matching over 12 bases. The CDR3 is made up of 15 amino acids. CDR1 and CDR2 from the germline V gene are SNHLY and FYNNEI. CDR3 nucleotide sequence: TGTGCCAGCAGTGACCGGGGACAGGGGGCCGGCGCGGGAATCTTT. Protein sequence: CASSDRGQGAGAGIF.

The rearrangement uses TRBV27 and TRBJ1-1; D remains unclear. Deletions cut 5 bases from V and 1 base from J, with 5 bases between. Germline CDR1 is MNHEY and CDR2 is SMNVEV (reference sequence). The CDR3 consists of 12 residues. CDR3 nucleotides: TGTGCCAGCAGTCGGGGGAACACTGAAGCTTTCTTT. It is translated as CASSRGNTEAFF.

The chain has TRBV19 and TRBJ1-5, with TRBD1 matching 9 bases. Germline V gives CDR1 LNHDA, CDR2 SQIVND (reference sequence). CDR3 size: 19 residues. Germline trimming cut 4 bases from V and 2 bases from J; bases unmatched to any gene: 15. In DNA form, the CDR3 reads TGTGCCAGTAGTACCGGGAGGGGACAGGGTTTTAGGGGCAATCAGCCCCAGCATTTT. Translated, it gives CASSTGRGQGFRGNQPQHF.

The V and J genes are TRBV11-2 and TRBJ2-1; TRBD1 agrees at 7 bases. The CDR3 is made up of 15 amino acids. V dropped 4 bases and J dropped 2; count of bases not matched to a gene: 5. CDR1 SGHAT and CDR2 FQNNGV come from the germline V gene. DNA of the CDR3: TGTGCCAGCAGCTATAACAGGGGTACCTACAATGAGCAGTTCTTC. This encodes CASSYNRGTYNEQFF.

V usage is TRBV11-2 and J usage is TRBJ2-7, with D possibly TRBD2 on 6 matching bases. The germline V and J ends were trimmed by 5 bases and 2 bases, with 16 bases remaining between them. The length of the CDR3 is 15 residues. Per the germline V gene, CDR1 is SGHAT and CDR2 is FQNNGV. In nucleotides, the CDR3 is TGTGCCAGCAGCCTATCGGGGGAGAGAACCTACGAGCAGTACTTC. This sequence encodes CASSLSGERTYEQYF.

The rearrangement joins TRBV27 to TRBJ1-6; 9 bases match TRBD1. The germline V gene has CDR1 MNHEY and CDR2 SMNVEV (reference sequence). CDR3 length: 16 residues. J lost 10 bases, V lost 6 bases, and 13 bases had no gene match. CDR3 protein: CASSFTSGTGQSPLHF. The CDR3 DNA follows: TGTGCCAGCAGCTTCACCTCCGGGACAGGGCAATCACCCCTCCACTTT.

This clone appeared once. This rearrangement joins TRBV6-5 to TRBJ1-2, with D perhaps TRBD1 (6 bases). This CDR3 has 14 residues. From germline, CDR1 is MNHEY and CDR2 SVGAGI. V was clipped by 6 bases and J by 4 bases, with 15 bases between them. CDR3 sequence: CASRGGQYSYGYTF. CDR3 coding DNA: TGTGCCAGCAGGGGGGGGCAGTACAGCTATGGCTACACCTTC.

This clone was recorded once. This chain uses TRBV9 with TRBJ2-3, with TRBD2 as a possible D gene (6 bases). This CDR3 is built from 16 residues. Trimming removed 3 bases from V and 3 bases from J, with 17 bases in between. Germline CDR1 is SGDLS and CDR2 is YYNGEE. The CDR3 nucleotides read TGTGCCAGCAGCGGAGGCGCGGGATGGGGTACAGATACGCAGTATTTT. This sequence encodes CASSGGAGWGTDTQYF.

The chain couples TRBV7-3 to TRBJ2-2; 10 positions match TRBD1. CDR3 size: 15 residues. V lost 3 bases to trimming and J lost 7 bases; unmatched junction nucleotides: 5. Germline assignment: CDR1 SGHTA and CDR2 FQGTGA. This chain's CDR3 is CASSLGQGRYGELFF. CDR3 DNA: TGTGCCAGCAGCTTGGGACAGGGGAGGTACGGGGAGCTGTTTTTT.

The sample holds one count of this clone. J is TRBJ1-1 and V is TRBV28; D unresolved. Trimming took off 10 bases at V and 7 bases at J, with 16 bases between the two ends. From germline, CDR1 is MDHEN and CDR2 SYDVKM. This CDR3 comprises 12 residues. The CDR3 loop is CANRQGNGEAFF. The CDR3, as DNA: TGTGCCAATAGACAAGGCAACGGTGAAGCTTTCTTT.

The J gene is TRBJ1-4, the V gene TRBV28; a weak D match, TRBD1 (6 bases). Germline assignment: CDR1 MDHEN and CDR2 SYDVKM. Trimming cost V 6 bases and J 6 bases, with 14 bases left between them. CDR3 length: 14 residues. CDR3 coding DNA: TGTGCCAGCAGGGACGGACAGCCCTATGAAAAACTGTTTTTT. This codes for CASRDGQPYEKLFF.

This chain uses TRBV4-3 with TRBJ2-1; D is ambiguous. CDR3 length equals 13 residues. V lost 0 bases to trimming and J lost 5 bases, with 5 bases between them. Germline V gene lookup returns CDR1 LGHNA and CDR2 YSLEER. In DNA form, the CDR3 reads TGCGCCAGCAGCCAAGACTTAGACAATGAGCAGTTCTTC. It specifies CASSQDLDNEQFF.

The V gene is TRBV18, the J gene TRBJ1-3; D uncertain. Germline CDR1 and CDR2: KGHSH and LQKENI. With 3 bases removed from V and 0 bases from J, the gap between germline ends came to 12 bases. The CDR3 has 16 amino acids. The CDR3 region is CASSPLRQHSGNTIYF. The CDR3 DNA sequence: TGTGCCAGCTCACCGCTGCGGCAACACTCTGGAAACACCATATATTTT.

The V and J genes are TRBV28 and TRBJ1-3, with TRBD1 as a possible D gene (6 bases). Between the trimmed V and J ends, which lost 6 bases and 1 base, there was a span of 13 bases. In germline, CDR1 is MDHEN, CDR2 SYDVKM. This CDR3 is 15 amino acids long. The chain's CDR3 is CASSPPGTSGNTIYF. The CDR3 DNA is TGTGCCAGCAGCCCCCCGGGGACATCTGGAAACACCATATATTTT. The variable domain in full, completed from reference TRBV28 and TRBJ1-3, reads DVKVTQSSRYLVKRTGEKVFLECVQDMDHENMFWYRQDPGLGLRLIYFSYDVKMKEKGDIPEGYSVSREKKERFSLILESASTNQTSMYLCASSPPGTSGNTIYFGEGSWLTVV.

J is TRBJ2-1 and V is TRBV12-5, with 11 bases identical to TRBD2. J was trimmed by 6 bases and V by 6 bases; bases with no gene match: 1. Germline assignment: CDR1 LGHNT and CDR2 FRNRAP. The CDR3 runs 13 residues. The CDR3 loop reads CASGLAGGNEQFF. The CDR3 DNA is TGTGCTAGTGGGCTAGCGGGAGGCAATGAGCAGTTCTTC.

This chain joins TRBV9 and TRBJ2-1; TRBD2 aligns across 11 bases. The germline V gene encodes CDR1 SGDLS and CDR2 YYNGEE. The V segment lost 5 bases and the J segment 2 bases; nucleotides outside the gene matches: 9. This CDR3 is built from 17 residues. The CDR3 nucleotides are TGTGCCAGCAGTGGAAATAGCGGGAGGGCCCCCTACAATGAGCAGTTCTTC. Its translation is CASSGNSGRAPYNEQFF.

V gene TRBV25-1 combines with J gene TRBJ2-3; D is perhaps TRBD1 (6 bases). V dropped 5 bases and J dropped 3 bases, with 12 bases sitting between them. There are 14 residues in the CDR3. Per germline, CDR1 MGHDK and CDR2 SYGVNS. The CDR3 nucleotides read TGTGCCAGCAGTACCGCCACAGGGACAGATACGCAGTATTTT. Amino acids: CASSTATGTDTQYF.

The chain joins TRBV28 to TRBJ2-2; 7 nucleotides align to TRBD1. CDR1 is MDHEN and CDR2 is SYDVKM in the germline V gene. Trimming removed 6 bases from V and 4 bases from J; junction bases left unmatched: 23. The CDR3 length is 20 residues. The CDR3 bases are TGTGCCAGCAGACCACCCCGGATCTACAGGGGTGAGGGCATCACCGGGGAGCTGTTTTTT. Residues: CASRPPRIYRGEGITGELFF.

V and J are TRBV9 and TRBJ2-7; TRBD2 is a possible D gene (6 bases). The CDR3 length is 14 residues. The V gene's germline CDR1 is SGDLS and CDR2 YYNGEE. Trimming stripped 2 bases from V and 2 bases from J, with 11 bases between. DNA for the CDR3: TGTGCCAGCAGCGTGGGGGGTCCGGCCTACGAGCAGTACTTC. Amino acids: CASSVGGPAYEQYF. The entire variable domain, with the rest obtained from reference TRBV9 and TRBJ2-7, is as follows: DSGVTQTPKHLITATGQRVTLRCSPRSGDLSVYWYQQSLDQGLQFLIQYYNGEERAKGNILERFSAQQFPDLHSELNLSSLELGDSALYFCASSVGGPAYEQYFGPGTRLTVT.

The rearrangement links TRBV7-9 to TRBJ1-2; D may be TRBD1 (6 bases). The V end lost 5 bases, the J end lost 2 bases, and 15 bases lay between the germline ends. Germline V gene lookup returns CDR1 SEHNR and CDR2 FQNEAQ (reference sequence). There are 15 residues in the CDR3. The CDR3 region has the DNA TGTGCCAGCAGCGTTTCTTTGACAGGCAACTATGGCTACACCTTC. Its translation: CASSVSLTGNYGYTF.

V is TRBV6-5 and J is TRBJ2-7; TRBD1 matches 7 bases. J was trimmed by 2 bases and V by 0 bases; bases with no gene match: 4. Per the germline V gene, CDR1 is MNHEY and CDR2 is SVGAGI. The CDR3 loop spans 15 amino acids. This CDR3 is CASSYSDRDTYEQYF. The CDR3 nucleotides read TGTGCCAGCAGTTACTCTGACAGGGACACCTACGAGCAGTACTTC.

V is TRBV10-3 and J is TRBJ2-1; TRBD2 agrees at 14 bases. CDR3 size: 13 residues. Unmatched junction bases numbered 4, after V lost 11 bases and J lost 7 bases. Germline V gene data show CDR1 as ENHRY and CDR2 as SYGVKD. The CDR3 region has the DNA TGTGCCGTGGGACTAGCGGGAGCAAATGAGCAGTTCTTC. This codes for CAVGLAGANEQFF.

The gene calls are TRBV11-1 and TRBJ1-1; TRBD1 aligns across 8 bases. V shed 1 base, J shed 2 bases, and the junction held 3 bases outside the gene matches. The CDR3 extends over 15 amino acids. Looked up from germline, CDR1 is SGHAT and CDR2 is FQDESV (reference sequence). DNA for the CDR3: TGTGCCAGCAGCTTAGGGGCAGGGGGCAACACTGAAGCTTTCTTT. Translating it yields CASSLGAGGNTEAFF. Filled out from reference TRBV11-1 and TRBJ1-1, the complete variable domain reads EAEVAQSPRYKITEKSQAVAFWCDPISGHATLYWYRQILGQGPELLVQFQDESVVDDSQLPKDRFSAERLKGVDSTLKIQPAELGDSAMYLCASSLGAGGNTEAFFGQGTRLTVV.

J is TRBJ1-6 and V is TRBV30; D unresolved. The CDR3 contains 12 residues. V lost 3 bases, J lost 14 bases, and 14 bases lay in between. Germline CDR1 reads GTSNPN; CDR2 reads SVGIG (reference sequence). In DNA, the CDR3 is TGTGCCTGGAGAGGAAGGGCGGGAACCCTCCACTTT. This translates into CAWRGRAGTLHF.

The chain recombines TRBV7-9 with TRBJ2-7, with D tentatively TRBD2 (6 bases). Trimming stripped 5 bases from V and 6 bases from J, with 29 bases between. This CDR3 is 18 amino acids long. Germline V gene lookup returns CDR1 SEHNR and CDR2 FQNEAQ (reference sequence). This CDR3 reads CASSPSGRAFLGPSEQYF. The CDR3 DNA follows: TGTGCCAGCAGCCCCTCCGGGAGAGCTTTCCTCGGTCCCTCCGAGCAGTACTTC.

A single count supports this clone. This chain links TRBV29-1 with TRBJ2-1, with D possibly matching TRBD2 (8 bases). Germline V lookup: CDR1 SQVTM, CDR2 ANQGSEA. The length of the CDR3 is 12 residues. V was clipped by 8 bases and J by 9 bases, with 17 bases between them. CDR3 nucleotides: TGCAGCACACGGGGGGGGACAGTTGAGCAGTTCTTC. It is translated as CSTRGGTVEQFF.